The TCR beta chain described here comes from a study of cytomegalovirus exposure and HLA in healthy donors. Study findings and constraints: Both high specificity and high sensitivity reportedly marked the classifier's diagnosis of cytomegalovirus status.

The donors were part of the approximately 120-subject validation cohort, which stood apart from the 666-subject first cohort. The CDR3 is made up of 10 amino acids. Germline CDR1 and CDR2: SEHNR and FQNEAQ (reference sequence). Trimming removed 11 bases at V and 3 bases at J, with 8 bases between. This clone occurred a few times. What it binds is unknown. The protocol was immunoSEQ multiplex PCR, while the TCRdb copy is restricted to in-frame clones and leaves out a portion. The table has under 150,000 clones, around 87% seen once. The material sequenced was PBMCs. The chain is built from TRBV7-9 and TRBJ2-7; no clear D gene. This clonotype originated in a man between 18 and 29 years old in good health and CMV-seropositive. CDR3 in amino acids: CAPYGYEQYF. Here the CDR3 DNA reads TGTGCCCCCTACGGCTACGAGCAGTACTTC.